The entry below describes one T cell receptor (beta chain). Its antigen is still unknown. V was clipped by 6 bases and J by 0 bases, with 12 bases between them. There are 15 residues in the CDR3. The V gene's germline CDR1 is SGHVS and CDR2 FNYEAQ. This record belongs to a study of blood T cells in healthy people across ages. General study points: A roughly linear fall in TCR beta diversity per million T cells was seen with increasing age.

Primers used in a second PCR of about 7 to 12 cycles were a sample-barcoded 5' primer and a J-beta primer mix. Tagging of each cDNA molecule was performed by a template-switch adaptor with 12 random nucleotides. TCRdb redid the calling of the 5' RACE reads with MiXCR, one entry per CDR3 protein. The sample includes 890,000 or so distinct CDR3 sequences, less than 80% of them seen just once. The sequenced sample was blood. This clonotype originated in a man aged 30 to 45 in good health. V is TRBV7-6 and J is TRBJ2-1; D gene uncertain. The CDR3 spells CASSILGSSYNEQFF. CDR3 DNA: TGTGCCAGCAGTATTTTAGGATCCTCCTACAATGAGCAGTTCTTC.